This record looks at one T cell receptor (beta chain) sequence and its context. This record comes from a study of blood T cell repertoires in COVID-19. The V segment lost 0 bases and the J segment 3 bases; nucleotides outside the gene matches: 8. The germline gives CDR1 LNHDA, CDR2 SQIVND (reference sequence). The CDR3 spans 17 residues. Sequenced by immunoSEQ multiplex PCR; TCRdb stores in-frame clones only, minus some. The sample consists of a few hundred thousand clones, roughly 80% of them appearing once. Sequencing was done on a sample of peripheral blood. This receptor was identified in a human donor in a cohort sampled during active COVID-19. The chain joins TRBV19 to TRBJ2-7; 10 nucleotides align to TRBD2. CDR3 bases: TGTGCCAGTAGTATAGATCTAGAAACTAGCGGGAACTACGAGCAGTACTTC. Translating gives CASSIDLETSGNYEQYF. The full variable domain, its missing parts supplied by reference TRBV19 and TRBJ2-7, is DGGITQSPKYLFRKEGQNVTLSCEQNLNHDAMYWYRQDPGQGLRLIYYSQIVNDFQKGDIAEGYSVSREKKESFPLTVTSAQKNPTAFYLCASSIDLETSGNYEQYFGPGTRLTVT.